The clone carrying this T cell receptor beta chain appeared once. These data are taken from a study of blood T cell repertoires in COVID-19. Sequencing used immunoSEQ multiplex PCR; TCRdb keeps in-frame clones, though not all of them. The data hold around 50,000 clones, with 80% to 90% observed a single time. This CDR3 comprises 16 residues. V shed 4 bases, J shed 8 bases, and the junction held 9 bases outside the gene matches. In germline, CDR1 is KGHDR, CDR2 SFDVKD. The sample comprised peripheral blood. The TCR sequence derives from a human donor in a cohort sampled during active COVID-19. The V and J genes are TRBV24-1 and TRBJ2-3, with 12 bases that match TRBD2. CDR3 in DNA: TGTGCCACCAGTGACCCGACTAGCGGGGGTTACACTACGCAGTATTTT. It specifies CATSDPTSGGYTTQYF.